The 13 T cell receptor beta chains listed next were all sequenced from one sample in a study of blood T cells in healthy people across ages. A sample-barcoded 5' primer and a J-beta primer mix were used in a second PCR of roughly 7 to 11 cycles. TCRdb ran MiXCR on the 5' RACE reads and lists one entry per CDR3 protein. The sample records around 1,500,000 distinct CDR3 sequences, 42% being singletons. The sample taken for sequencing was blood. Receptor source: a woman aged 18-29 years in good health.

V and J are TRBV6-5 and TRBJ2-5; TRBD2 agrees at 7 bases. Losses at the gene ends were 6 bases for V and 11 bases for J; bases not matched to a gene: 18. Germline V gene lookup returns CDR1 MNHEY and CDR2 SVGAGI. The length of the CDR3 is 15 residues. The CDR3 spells CASSSLPGLRDEQYF. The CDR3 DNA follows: TGTGCCAGCAGCTCCCTCCCGGGACTAAGGGATGAGCAGTACTTC.

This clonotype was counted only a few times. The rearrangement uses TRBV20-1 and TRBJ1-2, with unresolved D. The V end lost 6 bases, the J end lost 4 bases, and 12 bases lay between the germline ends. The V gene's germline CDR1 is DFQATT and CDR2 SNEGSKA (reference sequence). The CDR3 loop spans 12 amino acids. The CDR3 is CSAPEEPYGYTF. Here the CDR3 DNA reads TGCAGTGCCCCGGAAGAGCCCTATGGCTACACCTTC.

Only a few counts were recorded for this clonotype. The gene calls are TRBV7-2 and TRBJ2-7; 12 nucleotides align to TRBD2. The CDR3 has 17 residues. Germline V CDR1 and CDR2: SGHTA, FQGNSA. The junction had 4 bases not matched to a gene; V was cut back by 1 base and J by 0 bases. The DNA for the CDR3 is TGTGCCAGCAGCTTAGGACTAGCGGGAGCCTCCTCCTACGAGCAGTACTTC. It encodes CASSLGLAGASSYEQYF.

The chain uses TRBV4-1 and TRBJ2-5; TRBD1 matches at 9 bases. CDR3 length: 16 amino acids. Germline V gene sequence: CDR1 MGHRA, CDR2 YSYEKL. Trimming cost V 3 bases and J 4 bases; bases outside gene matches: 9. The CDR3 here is CASSQIPGQGPETQYF. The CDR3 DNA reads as TGCGCCAGCAGCCAGATCCCGGGACAGGGCCCAGAGACCCAGTACTTC.

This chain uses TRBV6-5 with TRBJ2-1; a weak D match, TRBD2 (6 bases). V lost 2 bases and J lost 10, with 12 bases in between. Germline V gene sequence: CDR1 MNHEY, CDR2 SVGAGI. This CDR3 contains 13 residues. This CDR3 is CASSYTGGTEQFF. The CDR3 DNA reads TGTGCCAGCAGTTACACTGGGGGGACCGAGCAGTTCTTC.

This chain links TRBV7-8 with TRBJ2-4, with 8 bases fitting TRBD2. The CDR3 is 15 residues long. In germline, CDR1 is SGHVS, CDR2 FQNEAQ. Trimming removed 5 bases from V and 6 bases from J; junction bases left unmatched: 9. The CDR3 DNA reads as TGTGCCAGCAGCCCCCTTGTACGGGAGGGAAACATTCAGTACTTC. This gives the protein CASSPLVREGNIQYF.

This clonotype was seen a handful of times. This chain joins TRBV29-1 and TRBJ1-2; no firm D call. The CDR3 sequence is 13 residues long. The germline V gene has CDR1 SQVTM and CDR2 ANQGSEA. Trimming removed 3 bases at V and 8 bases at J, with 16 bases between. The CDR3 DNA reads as TGCAGCGTTGAGGAGTGGAGGGAGGGCGGCTACACCTTC. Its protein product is CSVEEWREGGYTF.

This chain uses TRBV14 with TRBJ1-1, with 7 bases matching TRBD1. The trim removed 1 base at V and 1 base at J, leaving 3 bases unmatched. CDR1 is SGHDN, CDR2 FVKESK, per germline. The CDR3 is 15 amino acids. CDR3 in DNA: TGTGCCAGCAGCCAAGGAGGACAGGAGAACACTGAAGCTTTCTTT. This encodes CASSQGGQENTEAFF.

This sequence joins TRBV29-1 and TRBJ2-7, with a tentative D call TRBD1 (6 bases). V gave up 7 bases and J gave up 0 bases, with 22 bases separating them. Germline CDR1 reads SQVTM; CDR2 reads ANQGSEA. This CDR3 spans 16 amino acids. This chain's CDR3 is CSATIPGDGSSYEQYF. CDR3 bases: TGCAGCGCTACAATACCAGGGGACGGTAGCTCCTACGAGCAGTACTTC.

CDR3 sequence: CSATLGDGGYTF. As DNA, the CDR3 is TGCAGCGCCACTTTGGGGGATGGTGGCTACACCTTC. This chain uses TRBV29-1 with TRBJ1-2; TRBD1 is a possible D gene (5 bases). CDR3 length: 12 residues. Between the trimmed V and J ends, which lost 7 bases and 7 bases, there was a span of 16 bases. Germline-derived CDR1 and CDR2 are SQVTM and ANQGSEA. Using reference TRBV29-1 and TRBJ1-2 for the parts outside the CDR3, the full variable domain is SAVISQKPSRDICQRGTSLTIQCQVDSQVTMMFWYRQQPGQSLTLIATANQGSEATYESGFVIDKFPISRPNLTFSTLTVSNMSPEDSSIYLCSATLGDGGYTFGSGTRLTVV.

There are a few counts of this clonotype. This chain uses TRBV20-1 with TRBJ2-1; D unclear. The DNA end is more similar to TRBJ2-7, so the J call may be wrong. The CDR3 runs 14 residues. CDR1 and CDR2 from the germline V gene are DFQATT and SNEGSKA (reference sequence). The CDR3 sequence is CSASRFGSYNEQYF. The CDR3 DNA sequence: TGCAGTGCTAGCCGCTTTGGCTCCTACAATGAGCAGTACTTC.

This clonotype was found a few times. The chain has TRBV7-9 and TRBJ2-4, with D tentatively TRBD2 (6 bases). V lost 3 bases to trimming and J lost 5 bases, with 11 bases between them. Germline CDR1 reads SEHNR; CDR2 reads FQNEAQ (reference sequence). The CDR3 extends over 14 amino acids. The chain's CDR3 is CASSFGGDENIQYF. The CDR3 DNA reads TGTGCCAGCAGCTTCGGGGGAGACGAAAACATTCAGTACTTC.

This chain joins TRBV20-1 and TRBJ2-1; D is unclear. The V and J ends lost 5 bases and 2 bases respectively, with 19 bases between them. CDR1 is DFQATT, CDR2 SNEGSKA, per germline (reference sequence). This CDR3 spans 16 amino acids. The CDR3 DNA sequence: TGCAGTGCTGGGGATAGTCGCCCCCTCCCCTACAATGAGCAGTTCTTC. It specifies CSAGDSRPLPYNEQFF.